The sequence of this TCR beta chain was determined in a study of OX40 agonist ivuxolimab in advanced cancers. Study as a whole: Patients assigned to dose escalation were diagnosed with hepatocellular carcinoma, melanoma, renal cell or head and neck cancer.

With 3 bases clipped from V and 1 base from J, the junction kept 7 bases outside the gene matches. The V gene's germline CDR1 is GTSNPN and CDR2 SVGIG (reference sequence). The CDR3 loop spans 15 amino acids. Sequencing was performed with immunoSEQ multiplex PCR; in TCRdb, only in-frame clones are kept and a portion is missing. The table has some 70,000 clones, 80% to 90% seen once. This receptor was taken from an adult with an advanced solid tumor such as melanoma, head and neck, liver or kidney cancer. V is TRBV30 and J is TRBJ1-1; 8 bases fit TRBD1. The material was CD4+ or CD8+ T cells sorted from blood, obtained in a trial of the OX40 agonist ivuxolimab. CDR3 DNA: TGTGCCTGGAGGGGACAGGAGAAAGCGAACACTGAAGCTTTCTTT. This encodes CAWRGQEKANTEAFF.